The clone carrying this T cell receptor (beta chain) was found a few times. The data derive from a study of T cell repertoires in cytomegalovirus infection. TCRdb independently ran MiXCR on the reads; one entry per CDR3 protein. The sample consists of more than 400,000 distinct CDR3 sequences, 26% of them appearing once. CDR1 is SGHVS and CDR2 is FNYEAQ in the germline V gene. The CDR3 is 13 residues long. Trimming left V 1 base short and J 3 bases short, with 6 bases between. Sequencing was done on a sample of PBMCs. The chain is built from TRBV7-6 and TRBJ2-5; the D gene is possibly TRBD2 (6 bases). This clonotype was sampled from a human donor in good health (CMV status not recorded). Some clones in this sample may be carry-over from other donors' samples. The CDR3 region has the DNA TGTGCCAGCAGCTTAGGGACTAAAGAGACCCAGTACTTC. This gives the protein CASSLGTKETQYF. The full variable domain, its missing parts supplied by reference TRBV7-6 and TRBJ2-5, is GAGVSQSPRYKVTKRGQDVALRCDPISGHVSLYWYRQALGQGPEFLTYFNYEAQQDKSGLPNDRFSAERPEGSISTLTIQRTEQRDSAMYRCASSLGTKETQYFGPGTRLLVL.